The 3 T cell receptor beta chains listed next were all sequenced from one sample in a study of blood T cell repertoires in COVID-19. Profiling relied on immunoSEQ multiplex PCR, and the TCRdb table lists in-frame clones only, not all of them. The top ten clones hold 7.8% of a sample with about 200,000 clones, about 80% of them seen once. Material for sequencing was peripheral blood. Receptors were obtained from a woman aged 60-75 years with COVID-19, enrolled during active disease.

The chain combines TRBV7-6 with TRBJ2-2, with 11 bases matching TRBD2. The CDR3 runs 19 residues. Germline V lookup: CDR1 SGHVS, CDR2 FNYEAQ. J lost 7 bases, V lost 6 bases, and 19 bases had no gene match. CDR3 residues: CASRKAYTTSGSPSGELFF. The CDR3 DNA follows: TGTGCCAGCAGAAAAGCTTATACTACTAGCGGGAGTCCTAGCGGGGAGCTGTTTTTT.

V usage is TRBV6-6 and J usage is TRBJ2-3, with 8 bases identical to TRBD2. Germline values: CDR1 MNHNY, CDR2 SVGAGI (reference sequence). The trim removed 7 bases at V and 3 bases at J, leaving 12 bases unmatched. CDR3 length: 16 residues. The CDR3 DNA sequence: TGTGCCAGCAAGTTTTCGGGGGGGATTAGTACAGATACGCAGTATTTT. It yields the protein CASKFSGGISTDTQYF.

The chain recombines TRBV19 with TRBJ1-1; 8 nucleotides align to TRBD1. In germline, CDR1 is LNHDA, CDR2 SQIVND (reference sequence). The CDR3 has 16 residues. V was pared by 6 bases and J by 2 bases, with 11 bases of the junction left unmatched. The CDR3 protein is CASSATPGTGNTEAFF. As DNA, the CDR3 is TGTGCCAGTAGCGCAACTCCCGGGACAGGCAACACTGAAGCTTTCTTT.